These 23 T cell receptor beta chains originate from one sample sequenced in a study of blood T cells in healthy people across ages. Through a sample-barcoded 5' primer and a J-beta primer mix, a second PCR was run for roughly 6 to 12 cycles. MiXCR, applied by TCRdb to the 5' RACE reads, yields one record per CDR3 protein. The data hold about 810,000 distinct CDR3 sequences, with 30% to 45% observed a single time. The specimen was blood. The source of these receptors is a young man in good health.

The J gene is TRBJ1-1, the V gene TRBV24-1; tentative D call: TRBD1 (6 bases). With 8 bases removed from V and 3 bases from J, the gap between germline ends came to 12 bases. There are 13 residues in the CDR3. The germline V gene encodes CDR1 KGHDR and CDR2 SFDVKD. The CDR3 is CATMGAGDTEAFF. In DNA form, the CDR3 reads TGTGCCACCATGGGGGCGGGGGACACTGAAGCTTTCTTT.

Note on this clonotype: An end of the junction differs from the germline gene, which may be a read error. The rearrangement joins TRBV13 to TRBJ1-2, with D hard to call. This CDR3 region has 14 residues. The V gene's germline CDR1 is PRHDT and CDR2 FYEKMQ (reference sequence). The CDR3, as DNA: TGTGTCAGCAGCTTGGGGAGTGCTAACTATGGCTACACCTTC. Protein product: CVSSLGSANYGYTF. Full variable domain (rest looked up from reference TRBV13 and TRBJ1-2): AAGVIQSPRHLIKEKRETATLKCYPIPRHDTVYWYQQGPGQDPQFLISFYEKMQSDKGSIPDRFSAQQFSDYHSELNMSSLELGDSALYFCVSSLGSANYGYTFGSGTRLTVV.

The chain employs TRBV15 and TRBJ1-2; D might be TRBD1 (6 bases). V gave up 0 bases and J gave up 0 bases, with 14 bases separating them. CDR3 length: 17 residues. Germline V gene sequence: CDR1 LNHNV, CDR2 YYDKDF (reference sequence). CDR3 bases: TGTGCCACCAGCAGAGACAGGGGCGGTTGGGCTAACTATGGCTACACCTTC. Protein: CATSRDRGGWANYGYTF.

The V and J genes are TRBV13 and TRBJ1-2, with TRBD1 as a possible D gene (6 bases). The germline gives CDR1 PRHDT, CDR2 FYEKMQ (reference sequence). V gave up 2 bases and J gave up 2 bases, with 18 bases separating them. The CDR3 runs 17 residues. The CDR3 DNA sequence: TGTGCCAGCAGCTTATTTGGTACGGGCCAGGGGAACTATGGCTACACCTTC. It is translated as CASSLFGTGQGNYGYTF.

Details on this clonotype: A much larger clone lies one base from this, so it may be a read error. This chain joins TRBV7-2 and TRBJ2-3; 10 positions agree with TRBD1. The CDR3 is 15 amino acids. The V gene end was trimmed by 8 bases and the J gene end by 2 bases; junction bases not matched to a gene: 7. The germline gives CDR1 SGHTA, CDR2 FQGNSA. The CDR3 DNA is TGTGCCAGCGGCGAGACAGGGGGCTACACAGATACGCAGTATTTT. Protein: CASGETGGYTDTQYF.

The sample holds many counts of this clonotype. The chain couples TRBV25-1 to TRBJ2-5; 7 bases line up with TRBD1. The CDR3 runs to 14 residues. The V gene's germline CDR1 is MGHDK and CDR2 SYGVNS. The ends lost 8 bases at V and 5 bases at J; junction bases unmatched: 11. The CDR3 reads CASGGQWVGETQYF. The CDR3 nucleotides read TGTGCCAGCGGGGGACAGTGGGTAGGGGAGACCCAGTACTTC.

Details on this clonotype: Given a much more abundant clone one base away, this may be a read error. The chain couples TRBV5-5 to TRBJ1-4; weak D call: TRBD1 (6 bases). V lost 4 bases, J lost 8 bases, and 27 bases lay in between. The CDR3 extends over 18 amino acids. CDR1 is SGHKS and CDR2 is YYEKEE in the germline V gene (reference sequence). The CDR3 loop reads CASSRPGRGAHWEEKLFF. CDR3 nucleotides: TGTGCCAGCAGCCGACCGGGACGGGGGGCGCATTGGGAAGAAAAACTGTTTTTT.

The genes are TRBV28 and TRBJ2-1, with 12 positions matching TRBD2. The V segment lost 11 bases and the J segment 8 bases; nucleotides outside the gene matches: 7. This CDR3 region has 13 residues. The germline gives CDR1 MDHEN, CDR2 SYDVKM. The CDR3 DNA follows: TGTGCCGGCGGACTAGCGGGGAGGGATGAGCAGTTCTTC. Its protein is CAGGLAGRDEQFF.

Details on this clonotype: Being one base from a much bigger clone, this may be a read error. The V call is TRBV12-3 or TRBV12-4, the J call TRBJ2-4; D is possibly TRBD2 (6 bases). This CDR3 region has 14 residues. V was cut by 5 bases and J by 13 bases, with 21 bases left in between. CDR3 in DNA: TGTGCCAGCAGTATCTCGGGGGACCAAGAGGCCCAGTACTTC. Its protein product is CASSISGDQEAQYF.

This clonotype was observed many times. The CDR3 DNA is TGTGCCATCAGTGATTGGGGGAGGGGGGACAATGAGCAGTTCTTC. This gives the protein CAISDWGRGDNEQFF. The chain joins TRBV10-3 to TRBJ2-1; maybe TRBD2 (7 bases). The CDR3 has 15 amino acids. Between the trimmed V and J ends, which lost 3 bases and 5 bases, there was a span of 14 bases. CDR1 is ENHRY and CDR2 is SYGVKD in the germline V gene.

Ten or more counts support this clonotype. The V gene is TRBV6-5, the J gene TRBJ1-6; maybe TRBD1 (6 bases). The CDR3 is 15 residues long. Trimming cost V 5 bases and J 4 bases, with 12 bases left between them. The germline V gene encodes CDR1 MNHEY and CDR2 SVGAGI. CDR3 DNA: TGTGCCAGCAGTGACCCGGACAGTTATAATTCACCCCTCCACTTT. Protein product: CASSDPDSYNSPLHF.

V is TRBV12-3 or TRBV12-4 and J is TRBJ2-1, with 12 bases fitting TRBD2. V lost 1 base and J lost 11; bases outside the gene matches: 3. This CDR3 spans 14 amino acids. This CDR3 is CASSLDLAGGKQFF. CDR3 DNA sequence: TGTGCCAGCAGTTTAGACCTAGCGGGGGGGAAGCAGTTCTTC.

In the case of this clonotype: At one end, the junction sequence differs from germline, possibly due to a read error. The chain carries TRBV3-1 and TRBJ1-6; unclear D gene. Germline assignment: CDR1 LGHDT and CDR2 YNNKEL (reference sequence). This CDR3 region has 14 residues. The CDR3 protein is CASSPRPSEAPPHF. CDR3 bases: TGTGCCAGCAGCCCTCGCCCCTCTGAAGCACCCCCCCACTTT.

This chain links TRBV6-5 with TRBJ1-1; TRBD1 aligns across 7 bases. The V gene's germline CDR1 is MNHEY and CDR2 SVGAGI. V lost 6 bases to trimming and J lost 8 bases; unmatched junction nucleotides: 9. The CDR3 sequence is 13 residues long. CDR3 sequence reads: CASSPVGDSEAFF. CDR3 in DNA: TGTGCCAGCAGCCCGGTAGGGGACAGCGAAGCTTTCTTT.

The chain carries TRBV6-5 and TRBJ1-4, with D possibly being TRBD1 (6 bases). V gave up 2 bases and J gave up 4 bases, with 8 bases separating them. This CDR3 has 14 residues. Germline CDR1 and CDR2: MNHEY and SVGAGI. The DNA of the CDR3 is TGTGCCAGCAGTTACGGACAGTTTAATGAAAAACTGTTTTTT. This translates into CASSYGQFNEKLFF.

The table lists this clonotype with a few counts. The chain is built from TRBV5-1 and TRBJ1-2, with unresolved D. The germline V gene encodes CDR1 SGHRS and CDR2 YFSETQ. The CDR3 is 15 amino acids. V dropped 0 bases and J dropped 4 bases, with 13 bases sitting between them. This CDR3 is CASSLVGSAVYGYTF. The CDR3 nucleotides read TGCGCCAGCAGCTTGGTTGGGTCAGCTGTCTATGGCTACACCTTC.

The chain carries TRBV7-3 and TRBJ1-2; tentative D call: TRBD1 (5 bases). The V and J ends lost 5 bases and 3 bases respectively, with 13 bases between them. This CDR3 region has 14 residues. Germline V gives CDR1 SGHTA, CDR2 FQGTGA. CDR3 in amino acids: CASSPRGGDYGYTF. The CDR3 nucleotides read TGTGCCAGCAGCCCTCGGGGGGGGGACTATGGCTACACCTTC.

As to this clonotype: This may arise from a read error, as a much more abundant clone is one base away. The V call is TRBV6-5, the J call TRBJ2-7; 7 positions agree with TRBD1. CDR1 MNHEY and CDR2 SVGAGI come from the germline V gene. The length of the CDR3 is 12 residues. The V gene end was trimmed by 7 bases and the J gene end by 7 bases; junction bases not matched to a gene: 7. CDR3 sequence reads: CASKRQGGEQYF. The CDR3 bases are TGTGCCAGCAAGAGACAGGGTGGTGAGCAGTACTTC.

This clonotype turned up a few times. The genes are TRBV7-2 and TRBJ2-2; D gene uncertain. From germline, CDR1 is SGHTA and CDR2 FQGNSA. The CDR3 contains 14 residues. V lost 5 bases and J 4 bases, leaving 11 bases between the germline ends. The chain's CDR3 is CASSGLLATGELFF. As DNA, the CDR3 is TGTGCCAGCAGCGGTCTCCTCGCCACCGGGGAGCTGTTTTTT.

The rearrangement uses TRBV5-1 and TRBJ2-3; the D gene is possibly TRBD2 (6 bases). The V end lost 0 bases, the J end lost 3 bases, and 11 bases lay between the germline ends. This CDR3 spans 15 amino acids. Germline lookup yields CDR1 SGHRS and CDR2 YFSETQ. This CDR3 reads CASSLAGGKTDTQYF. The DNA of the CDR3 is TGCGCCAGCAGCTTGGCGGGCGGGAAAACAGATACGCAGTATTTT. The entire variable domain, with the rest obtained from reference TRBV5-1 and TRBJ2-3, is as follows: KAGVTQTPRYLIKTRGQQVTLSCSPISGHRSVSWYQQTPGQGLQFLFEYFSETQRNKGNFPGRFSGRQFSNSRSEMNVSTLELGDSALYLCASSLAGGKTDTQYFGPGTRLTVL.

The rearrangement joins TRBV6-5 to TRBJ2-3; D possibly corresponds to TRBD1 (6 bases). V lost 2 bases, J lost 4 bases, and 7 bases lay in between. The CDR3 spans 13 residues. Germline V lookup: CDR1 MNHEY, CDR2 SVGAGI. The CDR3 here is CASSYRGSDTQYF. CDR3 nucleotides: TGTGCCAGCAGTTACAGGGGGTCAGATACGCAGTATTTT.

CDR3: CASSHLGTPSREKLFF. CDR3 bases: TGTGCCAGCAGTCACCTTGGGACACCCAGCAGGGAAAAACTGTTTTTT. This rearrangement joins TRBV28 to TRBJ1-4; tentative D call: TRBD1 (6 bases). The V end was cut by 5 bases, the J end by 8 bases, with 21 bases between. Germline V gives CDR1 MDHEN, CDR2 SYDVKM. This CDR3 region has 16 residues. The full variable domain, in which reference TRBV28 and TRBJ1-4 provide the parts outside the CDR3, is DVKVTQSSRYLVKRTGEKVFLECVQDMDHENMFWYRQDPGLGLRLIYFSYDVKMKEKGDIPEGYSVSREKKERFSLILESASTNQTSMYLCASSHLGTPSREKLFFGSGTQLSVL.

In this sample, this clonotype turned up a few times. The V call is TRBV4-2, the J call TRBJ2-4; TRBD1 matches 8 bases. The DNA matches TRBJ2-7 better at its end, which makes the J call doubtful. The germline V gene has CDR1 LGHNA and CDR2 YNFKEQ. The CDR3 totals 14 residues. The CDR3 nucleotides read TGTGCCAGCAGCCAAGGGACAGGGACCCACGAGCAGTACTTC. It translates to CASSQGTGTHEQYF.